Listed below are T cell receptor beta chains from one sample, sequenced in a study of CD8 T cells in Susac syndrome. MiXCR was run by TCRdb on the immunoSEQ multiplex PCR reads, yielding one entry per CDR3 protein. The sample records about 210,000 distinct CDR3 sequences, 95% being singletons. Material: CD4+ T cells from PBMCs. Receptors originate from a human donor with multiple sclerosis. Both conserved end residues are part of each CDR3. D genes are given only for firm matches. The listing skips clone size in some rows; elsewhere it reads once, few, many or a size class.

clone_size: .; v_call: TRBV27; j_call: TRBJ1-1; d_call: .; cdr3_aa: CASSPYSGFMNTEAFF; cdr3_nt: TGTGCCAGCAGCCCCTACTCAGGGTTCATGAACACTGAAGCTTTCTTT
clone_size: .; v_call: TRBV28; j_call: TRBJ2-7; d_call: TRBD2; cdr3_aa: CASSLSTAFSGGSLSEQYF; cdr3_nt: TGTGCCAGCAGTTTATCCACCGCCTTTAGCGGGGGAAGTCTTAGCGAGCAGTACTTC
clone_size: .; v_call: TRBV9; j_call: TRBJ2-1; d_call: .; cdr3_aa: CASSVVLGNEQFF; cdr3_nt: TGTGCCAGCAGCGTAGTTCTGGGGAATGAGCAGTTCTTC
clone_size: .; v_call: TRBV20-1; j_call: TRBJ1-4; d_call: .; cdr3_aa: CSVPTPRLFF; cdr3_nt: TGCAGTGTTCCTACGCCCCGGCTGTTTTTT
clone_size: .; v_call: TRBV7-9; j_call: TRBJ2-7; d_call: TRBD1; cdr3_aa: CASSGGTGPQYF; cdr3_nt: TGTGCCAGCAGTGGCGGGACAGGCCCCCAGTACTTC
clone_size: few; v_call: TRBV9; j_call: TRBJ1-4; d_call: .; cdr3_aa: CASSVGSARGKLFF; cdr3_nt: TGTGCCAGCAGCGTAGGAAGCGCACGGGGAAAACTGTTTTTT
clone_size: .; v_call: TRBV28; j_call: TRBJ2-2; d_call: TRBD1; cdr3_aa: CASSSLRDRLTGELFF; cdr3_nt: TGTGCCAGCAGCTCCCTCCGGGACAGGCTCACCGGGGAGCTGTTTTTT
clone_size: .; v_call: TRBV7-3; j_call: TRBJ2-6; d_call: TRBD1; cdr3_aa: CAYIRGPSSPGANVLTF; cdr3_nt: TGTGCCTATATCAGGGGGCCTTCTAGCCCTGGGGCCAACGTCCTGACTTTC
clone_size: .; v_call: TRBV29-1; j_call: TRBJ2-1; d_call: .; cdr3_aa: CSVPPGGYNEQFF; cdr3_nt: TGCAGCGTCCCACCTGGGGGGTACAATGAGCAGTTCTTC
clone_size: .; v_call: TRBV20-1; j_call: TRBJ2-7; d_call: TRBD2; cdr3_aa: CSARTAGAYEQYF; cdr3_nt: TGCAGTGCTAGAACCGCGGGAGCCTACGAGCAGTACTTC
clone_size: .; v_call: TRBV20-1; j_call: TRBJ2-7; d_call: TRBD2; cdr3_aa: CSVTSGRPYEQYF; cdr3_nt: TGCAGCGTAACTAGCGGGAGGCCCTACGAGCAGTACTTC
clone_size: .; v_call: TRBV3-1; j_call: TRBJ2-7; d_call: .; cdr3_aa: CASSQEGLPGFEQYF; cdr3_nt: TGTGCCAGCAGCCAAGAGGGACTCCCGGGGTTCGAGCAGTACTTC
clone_size: .; v_call: TRBV7-2; j_call: TRBJ1-2; d_call: .; cdr3_aa: CASSSRTETNYGYTF; cdr3_nt: TGTGCCAGCAGCTCCCGGACAGAGACCAACTATGGCTACACCTTC
clone_size: .; v_call: TRBV30; j_call: TRBJ2-2; d_call: TRBD2; cdr3_aa: CAWRSGSNTGELFF; cdr3_nt: TGTGCCTGGAGAAGCGGGAGTAACACCGGGGAGCTGTTTTTT
clone_size: .; v_call: TRBV6-2/TRBV6-3; j_call: TRBJ2-5; d_call: .; cdr3_aa: CASSPSRQQETQYF; cdr3_nt: TGTGCCAGCAGTCCCTCTCGACAGCAAGAGACCCAGTACTTC
clone_size: .; v_call: TRBV7-2; j_call: TRBJ2-7; d_call: .; cdr3_aa: CASSLADRTYEQYF; cdr3_nt: TGTGCCAGCAGCTTAGCCGACAGAACCTACGAGCAGTACTTC
clone_size: once; v_call: TRBV29-1; j_call: TRBJ1-1; d_call: .; cdr3_aa: CSVGKYLNTEAFF; cdr3_nt: TGCAGCGTTGGGAAGTACCTGAACACTGAAGCTTTCTTT
clone_size: .; v_call: TRBV30; j_call: TRBJ2-1; d_call: TRBD2; cdr3_aa: CAWAKISGAAYNEQFF; cdr3_nt: TGTGCCTGGGCCAAGATTAGCGGGGCGGCCTACAATGAGCAGTTCTTC
clone_size: .; v_call: TRBV25-1; j_call: TRBJ2-5; d_call: .; cdr3_aa: CASSDRPHQYF; cdr3_nt: TGTGCCAGCAGTGATCGACCACACCAGTACTTC
clone_size: once; v_call: TRBV3-1; j_call: TRBJ1-5; d_call: .; cdr3_aa: CASSSSAGEGQPQHF; cdr3_nt: TGTGCCAGCAGCTCCTCGGCAGGGGAAGGTCAGCCCCAGCATTTT
clone_size: .; v_call: TRBV7-2; j_call: TRBJ2-1; d_call: .; cdr3_aa: CASSSTAGNLF; cdr3_nt: TGTGCCAGCAGCTCTACCGCAGGGAACCTCTTC
clone_size: .; v_call: TRBV2; j_call: TRBJ2-3; d_call: TRBD2; cdr3_aa: CASSGWTSGLRGDTDTQYF; cdr3_nt: TGTGCCAGCAGTGGCTGGACTAGCGGGCTACGAGGGGACACAGATACGCAGTATTTT
clone_size: .; v_call: TRBV20-1; j_call: TRBJ1-4; d_call: .; cdr3_aa: CSANGQNEKLFF; cdr3_nt: TGCAGTGCGAACGGGCAGAATGAAAAACTGTTTTTT
clone_size: .; v_call: TRBV2; j_call: TRBJ2-3; d_call: TRBD2; cdr3_aa: CATRTSGGTDTQYF; cdr3_nt: TGTGCCACCCGGACTAGCGGGGGCACAGATACGCAGTATTTT
clone_size: .; v_call: TRBV4-1; j_call: TRBJ2-1; d_call: TRBD2; cdr3_aa: CASSQARTSGLYEQFF; cdr3_nt: TGCGCCAGCAGCCAAGCACGGACTAGCGGGCTCTATGAGCAGTTCTTC
clone_size: .; v_call: TRBV12-3/TRBV12-4; j_call: TRBJ2-5; d_call: .; cdr3_aa: CASSSRGTETQYF; cdr3_nt: TGTGCCAGCAGTTCAAGGGGGACAGAGACCCAGTACTTC
clone_size: .; v_call: TRBV5-1; j_call: TRBJ2-1; d_call: TRBD2; cdr3_aa: CASSLAGTYNEQFF; cdr3_nt: TGCGCCAGCAGCTTAGCGGGAACTTACAATGAGCAGTTCTTC
clone_size: .; v_call: TRBV28; j_call: TRBJ2-7; d_call: .; cdr3_aa: CASSLRGRATYEQYF; cdr3_nt: TGTGCCAGCAGTTTAAGAGGCAGGGCAACTTACGAGCAGTACTTC
clone_size: .; v_call: TRBV7-9; j_call: TRBJ1-2; d_call: .; cdr3_aa: CASSVDGIYGYTF; cdr3_nt: TGTGCCAGCAGCGTGGACGGGATCTATGGCTACACCTTC
clone_size: .; v_call: TRBV15; j_call: TRBJ2-1; d_call: .; cdr3_aa: CATRKLPPLYNEQFF; cdr3_nt: TGTGCCACCAGGAAACTACCACCCCTCTACAATGAGCAGTTCTTC
clone_size: .; v_call: TRBV7-9; j_call: TRBJ1-1; d_call: TRBD1; cdr3_aa: CASSPQGVNTEAFF; cdr3_nt: TGTGCCAGCAGCCCTCAGGGGGTTAACACTGAAGCTTTCTTT
clone_size: .; v_call: TRBV7-9; j_call: TRBJ1-6; d_call: .; cdr3_aa: CASSRVDGLVNSPLHF; cdr3_nt: TGTGCCAGCAGCCGCGTCGATGGGCTGGTTAATTCACCCCTCCACTTT
clone_size: .; v_call: TRBV20-1; j_call: TRBJ1-3; d_call: .; cdr3_aa: CSARDPTAAIYF; cdr3_nt: TGCAGTGCTAGAGACCCGACAGCCGCCATATATTTT
clone_size: .; v_call: TRBV6-1; j_call: TRBJ2-7; d_call: TRBD1; cdr3_aa: CASSTGTGYEQYF; cdr3_nt: TGTGCCAGCAGTACCGGGACAGGCTACGAGCAGTACTTC
clone_size: .; v_call: TRBV12-3/TRBV12-4; j_call: TRBJ2-7; d_call: .; cdr3_aa: CASSRGNYEQYF; cdr3_nt: TGTGCCAGCAGCCGGGGAAACTACGAGCAGTACTTC
clone_size: .; v_call: TRBV20-1; j_call: TRBJ2-1; d_call: TRBD2; cdr3_aa: CSAISSSGSSNEQFF; cdr3_nt: TGCAGTGCTATTTCGAGTAGCGGGAGTAGCAATGAGCAGTTCTTC
clone_size: .; v_call: TRBV19; j_call: TRBJ2-4; d_call: TRBD2; cdr3_aa: CASSPPGGGARKNIQYF; cdr3_nt: TGTGCCAGTAGTCCCCCCGGGGGAGGGGCCCGCAAAAACATTCAGTACTTC
clone_size: .; v_call: TRBV14; j_call: TRBJ2-7; d_call: .; cdr3_aa: CASSPGPFVYF; cdr3_nt: TGTGCCAGCAGCCCGGGACCGTTCGTTTACTTC
clone_size: .; v_call: TRBV3-1; j_call: TRBJ1-5; d_call: .; cdr3_aa: CASSQVMGRNQPQHF; cdr3_nt: TGTGCCAGCAGCCAAGTGATGGGAAGGAATCAGCCCCAGCATTTT
clone_size: .; v_call: TRBV9; j_call: TRBJ2-3; d_call: .; cdr3_aa: CASSWTGSSTDTQYF; cdr3_nt: TGTGCCAGCAGCTGGACGGGATCTAGCACAGATACGCAGTATTTT
clone_size: .; v_call: TRBV5-6; j_call: TRBJ2-1; d_call: TRBD2; cdr3_aa: CASSLTSVSEQFF; cdr3_nt: TGTGCCAGCAGCTTAACTAGCGTAAGTGAGCAGTTCTTC
clone_size: .; v_call: TRBV14; j_call: TRBJ2-7; d_call: .; cdr3_aa: CASSQDWAGLASEQYF; cdr3_nt: TGTGCCAGCAGCCAAGATTGGGCGGGGCTCGCGAGCGAGCAGTACTTC
clone_size: .; v_call: TRBV5-1; j_call: TRBJ1-1; d_call: .; cdr3_aa: CASSTDSNTEAFF; cdr3_nt: TGCGCCAGCAGCACGGACAGTAACACTGAAGCTTTCTTT
clone_size: .; v_call: TRBV24-1; j_call: TRBJ2-1; d_call: TRBD2; cdr3_aa: CATSDSGLAGEQFF; cdr3_nt: TGTGCCACCAGTGACTCGGGACTAGCGGGGGAGCAGTTCTTC
clone_size: .; v_call: TRBV2; j_call: TRBJ1-2; d_call: .; cdr3_aa: CASSEWAAGSWGYTF; cdr3_nt: TGTGCCAGCAGTGAATGGGCGGCCGGGAGCTGGGGCTACACCTTC
clone_size: once; v_call: TRBV30; j_call: TRBJ1-5; d_call: TRBD1; cdr3_aa: CAWSRTGSHQPQHF; cdr3_nt: TGTGCCTGGAGTCGGACAGGGTCCCATCAGCCCCAGCATTTT
clone_size: .; v_call: TRBV30; j_call: TRBJ1-3; d_call: .; cdr3_aa: CARRASGNTIYF; cdr3_nt: TGTGCCCGGAGAGCCTCTGGAAACACCATATATTTT
clone_size: .; v_call: TRBV2; j_call: TRBJ2-5; d_call: .; cdr3_aa: CASSRDRRETQYF; cdr3_nt: TGTGCCAGCAGTCGAGATAGGCGAGAGACCCAGTACTTC
clone_size: .; v_call: TRBV15; j_call: TRBJ2-3; d_call: .; cdr3_aa: CATSREGADTQYF; cdr3_nt: TGTGCCACCAGCAGAGAAGGGGCAGATACGCAGTATTTT
clone_size: .; v_call: TRBV12-3/TRBV12-4; j_call: TRBJ2-7; d_call: .; cdr3_aa: CASSLGPHSYEQYF; cdr3_nt: TGTGCCAGCAGTTTAGGACCGCACTCCTACGAGCAGTACTTC
clone_size: .; v_call: TRBV7-2; j_call: TRBJ1-2; d_call: .; cdr3_aa: CASSSESSTGYGYTF; cdr3_nt: TGTGCCAGCAGCTCCGAGAGTTCCACCGGCTATGGCTACACCTTC
clone_size: once; v_call: TRBV4-1; j_call: TRBJ2-3; d_call: TRBD2; cdr3_aa: CASSQEGGGGTDTQYF; cdr3_nt: TGCGCCAGCAGCCAAGAAGGCGGGGGGGGCACAGATACGCAGTATTTT
clone_size: .; v_call: TRBV20-1; j_call: TRBJ2-4; d_call: .; cdr3_aa: CSARVGSSGHKNIQYF; cdr3_nt: TGCAGTGCTAGGGTAGGAAGTAGCGGCCACAAAAACATTCAGTACTTC